This T cell receptor beta chain comes out of a study of T cell changes during pregnancy in multiple sclerosis. V shed 3 bases and J shed 8 bases, with 22 bases lying between them. The CDR3 consists of 16 residues. The V gene's germline CDR1 is SEHNR and CDR2 FQNEAQ (reference sequence). Profiled with immunoSEQ multiplex PCR; TCRdb holds only in-frame clones, not every one. This sample has about 61,000 clones; approximately 93% occur once, and the top ten carry about 2.6%. The V gene is TRBV7-9, the J gene TRBJ1-2, with D tentatively TRBD1 (6 bases). Sample: CD8+ T cells from peripheral blood mononuclear cells, taken in the third trimester of pregnancy. The sequence was obtained from a female donor with multiple sclerosis, enrolled in a pregnancy study. The CDR3 bases are TGTGCCAGCAGCTTCCAGGGGTTTCGGAACGAGGAGGGCTACACCTTC. Its translation is CASSFQGFRNEEGYTF.